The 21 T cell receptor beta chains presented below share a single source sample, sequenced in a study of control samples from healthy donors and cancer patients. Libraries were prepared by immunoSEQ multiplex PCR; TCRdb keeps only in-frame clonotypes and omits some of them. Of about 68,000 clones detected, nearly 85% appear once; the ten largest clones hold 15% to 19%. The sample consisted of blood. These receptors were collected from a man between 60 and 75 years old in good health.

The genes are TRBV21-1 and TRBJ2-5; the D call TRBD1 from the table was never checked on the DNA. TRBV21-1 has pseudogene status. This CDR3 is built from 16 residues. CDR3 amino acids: CASSNLGTGGRETQYF. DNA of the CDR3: TGTGCCAGCAGCAACCTAGGGACAGGGGGCCGTGAGACCCAGTACTTC.

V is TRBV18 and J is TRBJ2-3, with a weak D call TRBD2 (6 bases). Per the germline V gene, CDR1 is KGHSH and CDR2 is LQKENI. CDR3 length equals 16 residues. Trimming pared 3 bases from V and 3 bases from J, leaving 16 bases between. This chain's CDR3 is CASSPGLSVSTDTQYF. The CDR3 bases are TGTGCCAGCTCACCGGGACTCTCAGTTAGTACAGATACGCAGTATTTT.

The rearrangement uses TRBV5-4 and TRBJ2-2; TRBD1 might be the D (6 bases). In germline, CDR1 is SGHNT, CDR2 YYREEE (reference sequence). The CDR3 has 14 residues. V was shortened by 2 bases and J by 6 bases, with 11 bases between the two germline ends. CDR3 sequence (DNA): TGTGCCAGCAGCTTCCAGGGGAGTGCCGGGGAGCTGTTTTTT. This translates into CASSFQGSAGELFF.

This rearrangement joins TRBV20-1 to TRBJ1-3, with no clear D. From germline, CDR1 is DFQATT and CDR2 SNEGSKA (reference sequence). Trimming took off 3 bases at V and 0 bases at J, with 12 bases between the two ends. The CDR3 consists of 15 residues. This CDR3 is CSASGQLSSGNTIYF. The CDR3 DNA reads TGCAGTGCTAGTGGGCAGTTAAGCTCTGGAAACACCATATATTTT.

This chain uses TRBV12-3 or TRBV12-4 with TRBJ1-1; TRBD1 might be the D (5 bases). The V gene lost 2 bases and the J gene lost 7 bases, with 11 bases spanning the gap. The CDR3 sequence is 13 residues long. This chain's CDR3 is CASSLLRDSEAFF. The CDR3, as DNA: TGTGCCAGCAGTTTACTAAGAGACAGTGAAGCTTTCTTT.

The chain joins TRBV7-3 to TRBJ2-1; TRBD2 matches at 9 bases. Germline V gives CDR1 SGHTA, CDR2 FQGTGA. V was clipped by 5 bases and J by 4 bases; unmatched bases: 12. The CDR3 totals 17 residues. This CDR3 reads CASSPRAASGVYNEQFF. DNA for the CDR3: TGTGCCAGCAGCCCCCGAGCAGCTAGCGGGGTTTACAATGAGCAGTTCTTC.

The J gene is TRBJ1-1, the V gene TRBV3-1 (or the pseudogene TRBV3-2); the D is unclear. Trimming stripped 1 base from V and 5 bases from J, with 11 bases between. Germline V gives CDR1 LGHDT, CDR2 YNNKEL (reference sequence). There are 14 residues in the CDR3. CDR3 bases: TGTGCCAGCAGCCAAGGAACAGTTCGGACTGAAGCTTTCTTT. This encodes CASSQGTVRTEAFF.

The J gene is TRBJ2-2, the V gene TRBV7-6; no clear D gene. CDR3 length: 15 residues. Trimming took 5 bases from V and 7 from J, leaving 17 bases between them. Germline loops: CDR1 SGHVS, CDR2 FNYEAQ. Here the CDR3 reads CASSAQAYQSGELFF. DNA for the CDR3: TGTGCCAGCAGCGCCCAGGCATACCAGAGCGGGGAGCTGTTTTTT.

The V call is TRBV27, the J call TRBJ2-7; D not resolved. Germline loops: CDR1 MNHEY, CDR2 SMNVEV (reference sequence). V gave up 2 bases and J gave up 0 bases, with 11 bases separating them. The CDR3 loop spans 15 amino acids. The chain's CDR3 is CASSLTGASSYEQYF. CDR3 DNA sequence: TGTGCCAGCAGTTTAACGGGCGCCAGCTCCTACGAGCAGTACTTC.

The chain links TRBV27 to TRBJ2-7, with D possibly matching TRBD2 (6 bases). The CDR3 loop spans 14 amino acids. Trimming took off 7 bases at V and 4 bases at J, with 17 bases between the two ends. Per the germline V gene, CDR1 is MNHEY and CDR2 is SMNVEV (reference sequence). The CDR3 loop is CASTKAGSSYEQYF. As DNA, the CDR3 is TGTGCCAGCACCAAAGCCGGGAGTAGTTACGAGCAGTACTTC.

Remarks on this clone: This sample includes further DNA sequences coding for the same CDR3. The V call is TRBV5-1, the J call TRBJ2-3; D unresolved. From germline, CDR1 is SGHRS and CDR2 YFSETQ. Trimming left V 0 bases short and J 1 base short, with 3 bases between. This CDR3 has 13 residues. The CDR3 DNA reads TGCGCCAGCAGCTTGGCCGGCACAGATACGCAGTATTTT. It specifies CASSLAGTDTQYF.

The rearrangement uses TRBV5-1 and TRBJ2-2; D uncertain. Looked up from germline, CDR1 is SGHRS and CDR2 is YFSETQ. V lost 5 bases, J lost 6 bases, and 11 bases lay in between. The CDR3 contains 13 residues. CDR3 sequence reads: CASRVGSAGELFF. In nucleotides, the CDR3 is TGCGCCAGCAGGGTGGGGTCCGCCGGGGAGCTGTTTTTT.

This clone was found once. The CDR3 spells CASSTTGPYEQYF. CDR3 in DNA: TGTGCCAGCAGCACGACAGGGCCCTACGAGCAGTACTTC. The rearrangement joins TRBV25-1 to TRBJ2-7; 7 nucleotides line up with TRBD1. Germline V lookup: CDR1 MGHDK, CDR2 SYGVNS. The CDR3 sequence is 13 residues long. Trimming removed 6 bases from V and 2 bases from J; junction bases left unmatched: 4.

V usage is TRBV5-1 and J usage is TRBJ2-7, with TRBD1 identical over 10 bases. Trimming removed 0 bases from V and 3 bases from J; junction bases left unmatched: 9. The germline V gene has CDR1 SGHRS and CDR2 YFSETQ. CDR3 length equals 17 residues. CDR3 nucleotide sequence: TGCGCCAGCAGCTTGGACGGGTACGGGACAGGGGTCTACGAGCAGTACTTC. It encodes CASSLDGYGTGVYEQYF.

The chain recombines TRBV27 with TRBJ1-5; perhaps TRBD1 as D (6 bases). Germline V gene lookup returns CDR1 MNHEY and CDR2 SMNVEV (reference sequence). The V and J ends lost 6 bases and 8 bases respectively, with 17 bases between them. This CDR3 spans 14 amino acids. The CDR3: CASSINRDNEPQHF. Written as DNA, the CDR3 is TGTGCCAGCAGCATAAACAGGGATAACGAGCCCCAGCATTTT.

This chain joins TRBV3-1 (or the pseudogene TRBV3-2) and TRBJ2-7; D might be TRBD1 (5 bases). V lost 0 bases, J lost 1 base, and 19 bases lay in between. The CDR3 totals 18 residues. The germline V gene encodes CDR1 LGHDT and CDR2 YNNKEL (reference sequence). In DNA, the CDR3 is TGTGCCAGCAGCCAAGATACCCAAACCGGGCCAGGGTCCTACGAGCAGTACTTC. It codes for CASSQDTQTGPGSYEQYF.

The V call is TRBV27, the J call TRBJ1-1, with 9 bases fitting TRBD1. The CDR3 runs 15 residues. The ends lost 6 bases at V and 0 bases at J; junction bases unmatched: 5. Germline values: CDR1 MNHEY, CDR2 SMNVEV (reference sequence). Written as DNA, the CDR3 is TGTGCCAGCAGGGGACAGGGACCCATGAACACTGAAGCTTTCTTT. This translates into CASRGQGPMNTEAFF.

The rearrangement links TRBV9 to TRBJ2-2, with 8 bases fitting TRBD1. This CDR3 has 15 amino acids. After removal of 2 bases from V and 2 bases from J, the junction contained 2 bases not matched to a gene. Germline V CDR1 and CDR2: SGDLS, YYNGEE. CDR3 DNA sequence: TGTGCCAGCAGCGTGGGACAGGAAAACACCGGGGAGCTGTTTTTT. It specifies CASSVGQENTGELFF.

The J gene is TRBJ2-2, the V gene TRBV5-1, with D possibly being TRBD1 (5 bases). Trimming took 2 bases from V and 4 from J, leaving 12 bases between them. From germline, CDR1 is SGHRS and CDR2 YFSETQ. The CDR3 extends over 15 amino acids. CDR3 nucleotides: TGCGCCAGCAGCTTTGACAGCCTGGGCACCGGGGAGCTGTTTTTT. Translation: CASSFDSLGTGELFF.

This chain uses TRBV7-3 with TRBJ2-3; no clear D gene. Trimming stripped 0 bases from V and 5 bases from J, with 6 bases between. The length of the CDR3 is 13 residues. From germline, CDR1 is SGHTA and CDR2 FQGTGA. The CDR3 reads CASSLTVKDTQYF. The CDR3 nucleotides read TGTGCCAGCAGCTTAACGGTCAAAGATACGCAGTATTTT.

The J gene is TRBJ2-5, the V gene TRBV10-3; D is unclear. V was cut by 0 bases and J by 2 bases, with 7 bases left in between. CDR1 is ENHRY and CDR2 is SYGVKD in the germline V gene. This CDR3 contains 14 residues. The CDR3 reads CAISESLGQETQYF. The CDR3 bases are TGTGCCATCAGTGAGTCGTTAGGGCAAGAGACCCAGTACTTC.